This TCR beta chain is drawn from a study of siplizumab effects on memory and regulatory T cells. Study results and caveats: Poor capture below about 10^-5 frequency left most alloreactive clones unmapped to unstimulated subsets. Controls showed an average of around 27% Treg-derived mappable alloreactive CD4+ clones, while siplizumab showed nearly 70%. In unstimulated cells, naive T cells appeared more diverse than memory T cells and seemed major alloresponse contributors.

This CDR3 has 16 amino acids. V dropped 4 bases and J dropped 4 bases, with 17 bases sitting between them. Germline V CDR1 and CDR2: SGHDT, YYEEEE. Regarding this clone: The target antigen is unknown.

Assaying covered 85,000 to 100,000 TCR templates per sample. The data were produced by immunoSEQ multiplex PCR, yet TCRdb's version contains in-frame clones alone and is incomplete. The profile shows some 90,000 clones, over 80% of them singletons. Sequencing was performed on CD4+ T cells sorted from blood. The rearrangement uses TRBV5-6 and TRBJ2-2; D possibly corresponds to TRBD2 (6 bases). The source of this sequence is a human donor in good health. This CDR3 is CASSPGLRIVTGELFF. Here the CDR3 DNA reads TGTGCCAGCAGCCCGGGACTCCGGATAGTCACCGGGGAGCTGTTTTTT. The full variable domain, completed using reference TRBV5-6 and TRBJ2-2, is DAGVTQSPTHLIKTRGQQVTLRCSPKSGHDTVSWYQQALGQGPQFIFQYYEEEERQRGNFPDRFSGHQFPNYSSELNVNALLLGDSALYLCASSPGLRIVTGELFFGEGSRLTVL.